This T cell receptor beta chain was observed in a study of radiotherapy plus CTLA-4 blockade in lung cancer. Study-wide background: Disease control reached under 35%, with objective responses in approximately 17%.

The sample holds a few counts of this clone. Its antigen is not identified. Chemo-refractory metastatic non-small-cell lung cancer patients were treated with focal radiation plus CTLA-4 blockade with ipilimumab. Data came from immunoSEQ multiplex PCR; TCRdb stores just in-frame clones and leaves some out. The sample has roughly 60,000 clones, approximately 76% seen once. General study findings and limits: TCR clones of tumor origin grew in blood after radiotherapy plus ipilimumab.

After removal of 8 bases from V and 7 bases from J, the junction contained 12 bases not matched to a gene. Germline V lookup: CDR1 SEHNR, CDR2 FQNEAQ (reference sequence). The CDR3 runs to 15 residues. The TCR comes from a human donor with non-small cell lung cancer who had a complete response to radiotherapy plus ipilimumab. V usage is TRBV7-9 and J usage is TRBJ2-1; TRBD1 aligns across 9 bases. The sequencing here drew on peripheral blood, taken from a patient treated with radiotherapy plus ipilimumab. As DNA, the CDR3 is TGTGCCAGCGGGGTGGGGGACAGGGTAAGAAATGAGCAGTTCTTC. Protein product: CASGVGDRVRNEQFF. The whole variable domain, filled in from reference TRBV7-9 and TRBJ2-1, reads DTGVSQNPRHKITKRGQNVTFRCDPISEHNRLYWYRQTLGQGPEFLTYFQNEAQLEKSRLLSDRFSAERPKGSFSTLEIQRTEQGDSAMYLCASGVGDRVRNEQFFGPGTRLTVL.